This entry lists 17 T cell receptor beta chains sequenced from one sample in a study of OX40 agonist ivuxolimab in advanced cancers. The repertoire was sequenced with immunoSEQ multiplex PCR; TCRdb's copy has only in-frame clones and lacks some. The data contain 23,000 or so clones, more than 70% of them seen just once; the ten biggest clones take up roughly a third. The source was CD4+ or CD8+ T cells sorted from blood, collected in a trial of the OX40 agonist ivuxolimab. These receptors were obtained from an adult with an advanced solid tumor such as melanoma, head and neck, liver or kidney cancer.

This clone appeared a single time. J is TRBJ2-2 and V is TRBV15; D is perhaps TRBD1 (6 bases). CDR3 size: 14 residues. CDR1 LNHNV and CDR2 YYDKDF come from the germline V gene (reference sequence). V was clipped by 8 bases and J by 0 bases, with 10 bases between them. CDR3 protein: CATCSGANTGELFF. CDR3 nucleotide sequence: TGTGCCACCTGTTCAGGGGCGAACACCGGGGAGCTGTTTTTT.

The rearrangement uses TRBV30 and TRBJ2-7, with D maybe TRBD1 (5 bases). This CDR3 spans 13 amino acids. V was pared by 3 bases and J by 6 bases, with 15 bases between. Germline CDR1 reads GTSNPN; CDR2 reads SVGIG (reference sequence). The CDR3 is CAWSADSLFEQYF. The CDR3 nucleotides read TGTGCCTGGAGCGCAGACAGTCTCTTCGAGCAGTACTTC.

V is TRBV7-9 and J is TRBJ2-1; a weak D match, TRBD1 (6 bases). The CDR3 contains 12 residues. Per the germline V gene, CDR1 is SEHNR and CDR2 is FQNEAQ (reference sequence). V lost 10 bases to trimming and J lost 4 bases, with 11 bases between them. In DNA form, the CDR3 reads TGTGCCACCGGGACACAATACAATGAGCAGTTCTTC. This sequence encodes CATGTQYNEQFF.

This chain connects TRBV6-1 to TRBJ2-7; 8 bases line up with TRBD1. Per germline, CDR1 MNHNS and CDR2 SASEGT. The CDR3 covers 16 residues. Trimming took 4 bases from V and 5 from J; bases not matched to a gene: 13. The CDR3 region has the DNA TGTGCCAGCAGTGTTCGAGGGGGGACAGGATCCGACGAGCAGTACTTC. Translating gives CASSVRGGTGSDEQYF.

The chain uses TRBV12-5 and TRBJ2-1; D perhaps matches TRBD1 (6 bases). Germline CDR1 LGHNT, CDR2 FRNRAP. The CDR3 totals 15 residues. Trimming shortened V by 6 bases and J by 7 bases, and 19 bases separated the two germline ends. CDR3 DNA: TGTGCTAGTGGACAGGACAGACCTACAAGGAATGAGCAGTTCTTC. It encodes CASGQDRPTRNEQFF.

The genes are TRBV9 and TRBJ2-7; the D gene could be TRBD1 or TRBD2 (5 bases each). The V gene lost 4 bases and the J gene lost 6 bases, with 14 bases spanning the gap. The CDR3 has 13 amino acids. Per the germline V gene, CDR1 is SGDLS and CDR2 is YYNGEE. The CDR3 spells CASSPPTGAEQYF. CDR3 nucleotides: TGTGCCAGCAGCCCCCCCACCGGGGCCGAGCAGTACTTC. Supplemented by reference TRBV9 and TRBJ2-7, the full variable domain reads DSGVTQTPKHLITATGQRVTLRCSPRSGDLSVYWYQQSLDQGLQFLIQYYNGEERAKGNILERFSAQQFPDLHSELNLSSLELGDSALYFCASSPPTGAEQYFGPGTRLTVT.

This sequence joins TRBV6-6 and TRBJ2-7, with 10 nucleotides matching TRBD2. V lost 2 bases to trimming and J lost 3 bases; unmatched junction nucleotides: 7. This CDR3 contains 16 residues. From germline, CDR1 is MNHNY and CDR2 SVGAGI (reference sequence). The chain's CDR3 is CASSYGLAGVYYEQYF. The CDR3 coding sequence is TGTGCCAGCAGTTACGGTCTAGCGGGAGTATACTACGAGCAGTACTTC.

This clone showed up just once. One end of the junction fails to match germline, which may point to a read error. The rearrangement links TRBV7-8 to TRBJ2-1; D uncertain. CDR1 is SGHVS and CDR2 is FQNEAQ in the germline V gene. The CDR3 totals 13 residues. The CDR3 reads CAGSLDLSNEQFF. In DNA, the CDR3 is TGTGCCGGCAGCTTAGACCTGAGCAATGAGCAGTTCTTC.

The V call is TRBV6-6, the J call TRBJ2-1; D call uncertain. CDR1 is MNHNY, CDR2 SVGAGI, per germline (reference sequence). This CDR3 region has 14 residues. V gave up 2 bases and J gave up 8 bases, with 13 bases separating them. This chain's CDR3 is CASSYLAPTYEQFF. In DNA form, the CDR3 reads TGTGCCAGCAGTTACCTGGCACCTACATATGAGCAGTTCTTC.

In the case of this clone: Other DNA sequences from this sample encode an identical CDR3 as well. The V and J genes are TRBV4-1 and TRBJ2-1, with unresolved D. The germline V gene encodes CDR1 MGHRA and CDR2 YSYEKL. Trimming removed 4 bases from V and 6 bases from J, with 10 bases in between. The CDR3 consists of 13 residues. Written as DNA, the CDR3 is TGCGCCAGCAGCCGCGACTTCCTCAATGAGCAGTTCTTC. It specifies CASSRDFLNEQFF.

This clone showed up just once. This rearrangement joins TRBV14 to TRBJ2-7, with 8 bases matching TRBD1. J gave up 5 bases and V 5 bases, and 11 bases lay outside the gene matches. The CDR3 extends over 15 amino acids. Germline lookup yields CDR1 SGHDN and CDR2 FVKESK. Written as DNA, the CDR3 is TGTGCCAGCAGCGACAGGGGAGGACCAGGGAACGAGCAGTACTTC. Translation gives CASSDRGGPGNEQYF.

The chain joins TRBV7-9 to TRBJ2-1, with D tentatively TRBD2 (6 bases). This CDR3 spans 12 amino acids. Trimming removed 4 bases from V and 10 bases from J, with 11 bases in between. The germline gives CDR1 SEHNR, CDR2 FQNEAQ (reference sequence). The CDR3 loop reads CASSSRELEQFF. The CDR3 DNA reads TGTGCCAGCAGCTCCCGGGAGCTAGAGCAGTTCTTC.

CDR3 bases: TGTGCCAGCAGTTCCTACACAGATACGCAGTATTTT. Its protein is CASSSYTDTQYF. J is TRBJ2-3 and V is TRBV28; D call uncertain. CDR3 length: 12 amino acids. Germline CDR1 is MDHEN and CDR2 is SYDVKM. V was pared by 4 bases and J by 2 bases, with 4 bases between.

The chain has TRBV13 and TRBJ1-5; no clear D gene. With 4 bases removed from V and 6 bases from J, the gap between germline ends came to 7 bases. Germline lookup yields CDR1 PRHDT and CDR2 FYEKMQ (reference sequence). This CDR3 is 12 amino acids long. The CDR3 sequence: CASSSRFQPQHF. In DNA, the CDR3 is TGTGCCAGCAGCTCACGGTTTCAGCCCCAGCATTTT.

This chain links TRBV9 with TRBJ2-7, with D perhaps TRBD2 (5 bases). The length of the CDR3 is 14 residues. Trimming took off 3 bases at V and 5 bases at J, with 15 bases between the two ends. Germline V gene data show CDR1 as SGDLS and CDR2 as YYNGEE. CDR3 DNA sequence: TGTGCCAGCAGCGCCCCCAATCGAGGGAACGAGCAGTACTTC. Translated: CASSAPNRGNEQYF.

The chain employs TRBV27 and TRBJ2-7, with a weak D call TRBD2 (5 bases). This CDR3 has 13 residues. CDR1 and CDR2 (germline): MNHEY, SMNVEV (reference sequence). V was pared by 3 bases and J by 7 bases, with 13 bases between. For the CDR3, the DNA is TGTGCCAGCAGTTTCGGTGGCGGAGGAGAGCAGTACTTC. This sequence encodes CASSFGGGGEQYF.

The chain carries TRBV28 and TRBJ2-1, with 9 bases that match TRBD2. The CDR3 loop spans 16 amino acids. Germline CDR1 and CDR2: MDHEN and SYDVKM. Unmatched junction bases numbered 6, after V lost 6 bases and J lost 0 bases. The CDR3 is CASSPVSGSSYNEQFF. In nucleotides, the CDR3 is TGTGCCAGCAGCCCAGTTAGCGGGAGCTCCTACAATGAGCAGTTCTTC.